These T cell receptor beta chains were read from a single sample in a study of monozygotic twins with cystic fibrosis. Only in-frame clones appear in the TCRdb table, and some are missing; sequencing was by immunoSEQ multiplex PCR. Of some 35,000 clones listed, roughly 66% are singletons. The material sequenced was blood. The source is a girl under 18 with cystic fibrosis. Both conserved end residues are part of each CDR3. The D gene is left open where the match is weak. Some rows have no size entry. The others give once, few or many, or a class for an expanded clone.

J gene: TRBJ2-1; V gene: TRBV5-4; D gene: -; clone size: -; CDR3 DNA: TGTGCCAGCAGTTTACCCTTGGATGAGCAGTTCTTC; CDR3 protein: CASSLPLDEQFF
J gene: TRBJ2-5; V gene: TRBV7-2; D gene: TRBD2; clone size: -; CDR3 DNA: TGTGCCAGCAGCCTTTGGACTAGCGGGCATATGGAGACCCAGTACTTC; CDR3 protein: CASSLWTSGHMETQYF
J gene: TRBJ1-1; V gene: TRBV4-3; D gene: -; clone size: -; CDR3 DNA: TGCGCCAGCAGCTCTTTTAAAGACAGCAGAATGAACACTGAAGCTTTCTTT; CDR3 protein: CASSSFKDSRMNTEAFF
J gene: TRBJ1-2; V gene: TRBV6-1; D gene: -; clone size: -; CDR3 DNA: TGTGCCAGCAGTGAAGCTATAGGGGGTTCTGACAGAGACTATGGCTACACCTTC; CDR3 protein: CASSEAIGGSDRDYGYTF
J gene: TRBJ2-3; V gene: TRBV2; D gene: -; clone size: -; CDR3 DNA: TGTGCCAGCAGTCGCGGACTGAACGAGGACACAGATACGCAGTATTTT; CDR3 protein: CASSRGLNEDTDTQYF
J gene: TRBJ1-2; V gene: TRBV5-1; D gene: -; clone size: -; CDR3 DNA: TGCGCCAGCAGCTTGAGGGACGGAAGGGGCTACACCTTC; CDR3 protein: CASSLRDGRGYTF
J gene: TRBJ1-4; V gene: TRBV4-3; D gene: TRBD1; clone size: -; CDR3 DNA: TGCGCCAGCAGCCAAGGCATAGACAGGGCCAGTAATGAAAAACTGTTTTTT; CDR3 protein: CASSQGIDRASNEKLFF
J gene: TRBJ1-1; V gene: TRBV13; D gene: -; clone size: -; CDR3 DNA: TGTGCCAGCAGCTTACATCAGGGACGTTACACTGAAGCTTTCTTT; CDR3 protein: CASSLHQGRYTEAFF
J gene: TRBJ2-3; V gene: TRBV5-4; D gene: -; clone size: -; CDR3 DNA: TGTGCCAGCAGCTTGTGGGGGTCCCGCACAGATACGCAGTATTTT; CDR3 protein: CASSLWGSRTDTQYF
J gene: TRBJ1-1; V gene: TRBV19; D gene: -; clone size: once; CDR3 DNA: TGTGCCAGTACCCCGAGGACCCCAGGAACGAACACTGAAGCTTTCTTT; CDR3 protein: CASTPRTPGTNTEAFF
J gene: TRBJ1-1; V gene: TRBV5-6; D gene: -; clone size: -; CDR3 DNA: TGTGCCAGCAGCTTGACTGGAGGGGTGATCACTGAAGCTTTCTTT; CDR3 protein: CASSLTGGVITEAFF
J gene: TRBJ2-5; V gene: TRBV6-5; D gene: -; clone size: -; CDR3 DNA: TGTGCCAGCAGTTACTCGTCCGGATTCCCCCAGTACTTC; CDR3 protein: CASSYSSGFPQYF
J gene: TRBJ2-7; V gene: TRBV4-2; D gene: TRBD1; clone size: few; CDR3 DNA: TGTGCCAGCAGCCAAGGGACAGGGACCTACGAGCAGTACTTC; CDR3 protein: CASSQGTGTYEQYF
J gene: TRBJ1-3; V gene: TRBV2; D gene: -; clone size: -; CDR3 DNA: TGTGCCACCACGTTTGAACAAAACCAGAGCTCTGGAAACACCATATATTTT; CDR3 protein: CATTFEQNQSSGNTIYF
J gene: TRBJ2-7; V gene: TRBV28; D gene: TRBD1; clone size: few; CDR3 DNA: TGTGCCAGCAGTTCCCCCGGGACAGGGTTGCCGGTGCAGTACTTC; CDR3 protein: CASSSPGTGLPVQYF
J gene: TRBJ1-5; V gene: TRBV30; D gene: -; clone size: few; CDR3 DNA: TGTGCCTGGAGCCCTATCTTGAGCAATCAGCCCCAGCATTTT; CDR3 protein: CAWSPILSNQPQHF
J gene: TRBJ1-5; V gene: TRBV9; D gene: TRBD1; clone size: -; CDR3 DNA: TGTGCCAGCAGCGAAACAGGGGGCGCTGAGCCCCAGCATTTT; CDR3 protein: CASSETGGAEPQHF
J gene: TRBJ2-5; V gene: TRBV5-1; D gene: TRBD2; clone size: -; CDR3 DNA: TGCGCCAGCAGCGCACTAGCGGGAGAGACCCAGTACTTC; CDR3 protein: CASSALAGETQYF
J gene: TRBJ2-7; V gene: TRBV7-9; D gene: TRBD1; clone size: few; CDR3 DNA: TGTGCCAGCAGCTTAGATCTGGACAGGGAGTACTTC; CDR3 protein: CASSLDLDREYF
J gene: TRBJ2-7; V gene: TRBV5-1; D gene: TRBD1; clone size: -; CDR3 DNA: TGCGCCAGCAGCTCCTCGACAGGGGCCTACGAGCAGTACTTC; CDR3 protein: CASSSSTGAYEQYF
J gene: TRBJ1-3; V gene: TRBV18; D gene: -; clone size: -; CDR3 DNA: TGTGCCAGCTCACCACTGATTGGAAACACCATATATTTT; CDR3 protein: CASSPLIGNTIYF
J gene: TRBJ2-5; V gene: TRBV4-1; D gene: -; clone size: -; CDR3 DNA: TGCGCCAGCAGCCAAGGGACATTATATCAAGAGACCCAGTACTTC; CDR3 protein: CASSQGTLYQETQYF
J gene: TRBJ1-2; V gene: TRBV9; D gene: -; clone size: -; CDR3 DNA: TGTGCCAGCAGCGTAGACCCAGGGGACTACTATGGCTACACCTTC; CDR3 protein: CASSVDPGDYYGYTF
J gene: TRBJ1-2; V gene: TRBV19; D gene: TRBD1; clone size: -; CDR3 DNA: TGTGCCAGTGGAGACAGGGGGGACTATCTCAACTATGGCTACACCTTC; CDR3 protein: CASGDRGDYLNYGYTF
J gene: TRBJ1-2; V gene: TRBV6-5; D gene: TRBD1; clone size: -; CDR3 DNA: TGTGCCAGCAGTTCGCGACAGGGGTTCTATGGCTACACCTTC; CDR3 protein: CASSSRQGFYGYTF
J gene: TRBJ2-1; V gene: TRBV5-6; D gene: -; clone size: -; CDR3 DNA: TGTGCCAGCAGTAGAGGGTCCAATGAGCAGTTCTTC; CDR3 protein: CASSRGSNEQFF
J gene: TRBJ2-7; V gene: TRBV19; D gene: TRBD2; clone size: -; CDR3 DNA: TGTGCCAGTAGAAGGACTAGCGGCCCCTACGAGCAGTACTTC; CDR3 protein: CASRRTSGPYEQYF
J gene: TRBJ1-1; V gene: TRBV11-2; D gene: -; clone size: -; CDR3 DNA: TGTGCCAGCAGCTCTCGACAGAACCGACCTATGAACACTGAAGCTTTCTTT; CDR3 protein: CASSSRQNRPMNTEAFF
J gene: TRBJ2-2; V gene: TRBV18; D gene: -; clone size: -; CDR3 DNA: TGTGCCAGCTCACGTTCAACGAGGGGGGGGCCCAGGAGCACCGGGGAGCTGTTTTTT; CDR3 protein: CASSRSTRGGPRSTGELFF
J gene: TRBJ1-5; V gene: TRBV19; D gene: -; clone size: -; CDR3 DNA: TGTGCCAGTAGTATCTGGGGCTCCCAGCCCCAGCATTTT; CDR3 protein: CASSIWGSQPQHF
J gene: TRBJ1-5; V gene: TRBV19; D gene: TRBD1; clone size: few; CDR3 DNA: TGTGCCAGTAGTATAGGTACAGGGGGGAATCAGCCCCAGCATTTT; CDR3 protein: CASSIGTGGNQPQHF
J gene: TRBJ1-1; V gene: TRBV4-1; D gene: TRBD1; clone size: -; CDR3 DNA: TGCGCCAGCAGCCAGGGCCCAAGGGGGCCCAAGACTTTCTTT; CDR3 protein: CASSQGPRGPKTFF
J gene: TRBJ2-4; V gene: TRBV5-8; D gene: -; clone size: few; CDR3 DNA: TGTGCCAGCAGCTGGGACGTTTATACAGGTTCCCTAGCCAAAAACATTCAGTACTTC; CDR3 protein: CASSWDVYTGSLAKNIQYF
J gene: TRBJ2-5; V gene: TRBV15; D gene: -; clone size: -; CDR3 DNA: TGTGCCACCAGCAGGGCAGAGAAAGAGACCCAGTACTTC; CDR3 protein: CATSRAEKETQYF
J gene: TRBJ2-3; V gene: TRBV30; D gene: -; clone size: -; CDR3 DNA: TGTGCCTGGAGTTTGGTGCGGGGCTACACAGATACGCAGTATTTT; CDR3 protein: CAWSLVRGYTDTQYF
J gene: TRBJ1-3; V gene: TRBV7-9; D gene: -; clone size: few; CDR3 DNA: TGTGCCAGCAGCCGTACTCGACAGGTCTCTGGAAACACCATATATTTT; CDR3 protein: CASSRTRQVSGNTIYF